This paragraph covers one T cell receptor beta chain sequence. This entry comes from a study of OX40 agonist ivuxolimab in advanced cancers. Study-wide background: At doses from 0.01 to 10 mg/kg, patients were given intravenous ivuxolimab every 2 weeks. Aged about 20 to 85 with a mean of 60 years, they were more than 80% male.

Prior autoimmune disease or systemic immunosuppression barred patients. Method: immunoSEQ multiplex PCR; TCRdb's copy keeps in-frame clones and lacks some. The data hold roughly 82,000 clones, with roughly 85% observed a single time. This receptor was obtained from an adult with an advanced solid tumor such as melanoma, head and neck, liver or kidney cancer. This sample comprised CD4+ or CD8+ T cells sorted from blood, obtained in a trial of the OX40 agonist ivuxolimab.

The CDR3 coding sequence is TGTGCCAGCAGTAGGGACATATCCTACGAGCAGTACTTC. Protein sequence: CASSRDISYEQYF. V gene TRBV6-6 combines with J gene TRBJ2-7; TRBD1 is a possible D gene (6 bases). V was shortened by 5 bases and J by 1 base, with 9 bases between the two germline ends. The V gene's germline CDR1 is MNHNY and CDR2 SVGAGI (reference sequence). This CDR3 spans 13 amino acids.